The clone carrying this T cell receptor (beta chain) was observed many times. No antigen is known for it. RNA transcripts served as the template for amplifying TCR beta CDR3 regions. Primed by the HTBI set, a first-round RT-PCR was run on the TCR CDR3. TCRdb itself ran the multiplex PCR reads through MiXCR, one entry per CDR3 protein. The sample consists of under 650,000 distinct CDR3 sequences, 15% to 20% of them appearing once. V lost 7 bases and J lost 6; bases outside the gene matches: 7. The CDR3 is made up of 12 amino acids. Germline CDR1 DFQATT, CDR2 SNEGSKA (reference sequence). The data belong to a study of T cells in Graves' hyperthyroidism and ophthalmopathy. Study-wide results and caveats: Model predictions of ophthalmopathy came a median around 6.5 months before onset.

The source material was blood. This receptor was identified in a woman aged 25-40 years with Graves' hyperthyroidism. The rearrangement uses TRBV20-1 and TRBJ2-7; the match to TRBD2 covers 9 bases. CDR3 nucleotide sequence: TGCAGTGGGGTAGCGGGAGTGGGCGAGCAGTACTTC. It codes for CSGVAGVGEQYF.